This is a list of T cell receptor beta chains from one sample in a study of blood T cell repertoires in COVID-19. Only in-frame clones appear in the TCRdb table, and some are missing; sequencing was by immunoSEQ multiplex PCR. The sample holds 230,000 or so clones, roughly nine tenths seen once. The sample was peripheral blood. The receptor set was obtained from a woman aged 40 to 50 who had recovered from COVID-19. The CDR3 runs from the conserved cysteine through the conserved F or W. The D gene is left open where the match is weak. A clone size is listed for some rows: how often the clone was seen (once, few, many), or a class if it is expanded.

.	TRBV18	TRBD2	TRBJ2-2	TGTGCCAGCTCACCACAAGCGGGGATTAACACCGGGGAGCTGTTTTTT	CASSPQAGINTGELFF
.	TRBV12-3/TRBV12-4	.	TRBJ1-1	TGTGCCAGCAGTTTCGGTAACACTGAAGCTTTCTTT	CASSFGNTEAFF
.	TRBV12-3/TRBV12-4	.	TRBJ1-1	TGTGCCAGCAGTCCACAGGGAGTTCGAGCTTTCTTT	CASSPQGVRAFF
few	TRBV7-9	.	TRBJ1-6	TGTGCCAGCAGCTTACTGGGAGGGGATAATTCACCCCTCCACTTT	CASSLLGGDNSPLHF
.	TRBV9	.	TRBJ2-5	TGTGCCAGCAGCGTAGGGGGTCGAGCGGAAAGCCAAGAGACCCAGTACTTC	CASSVGGRAESQETQYF
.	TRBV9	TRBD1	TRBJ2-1	TGTGCCAGCAGCGGGCCGGGACAGGGCCCAATGGGTTCGGAGCAGTTCTTC	CASSGPGQGPMGSEQFF
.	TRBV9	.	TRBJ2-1	TGTGCCAGCAGCGTAGATGACTCTTACAATGAGCAGTTCTTC	CASSVDDSYNEQFF
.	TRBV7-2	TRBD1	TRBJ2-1	TGTGCCAGCAGCCCGGCAGGGGGCTACGACAATGAGCAGTTCTTC	CASSPAGGYDNEQFF
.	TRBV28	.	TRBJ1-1	TGTGCCAGCAGTCCTCCATCCGCGAGGTTTATAACTTTCTTT	CASSPPSARFITFF
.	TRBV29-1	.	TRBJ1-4	TGCAGCGTTGGCCCAGTCCTTAATGAAAAACTGTTTTTT	CSVGPVLNEKLFF
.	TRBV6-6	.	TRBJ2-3	TGTGCCAGCAGGGCAGGGGATACGCAGTATTTT	CASRAGDTQYF
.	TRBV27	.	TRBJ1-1	TGTGCCAGCAGTTTACTCTCGATCAGGGGAGAAGCTTTCTTT	CASSLLSIRGEAFF
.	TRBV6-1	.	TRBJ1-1	TGTGCCAGCAGTGAGGCCAGGCGGGACACTGAAGCTTTCTTT	CASSEARRDTEAFF
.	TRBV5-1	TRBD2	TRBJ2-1	TGCGCCAGCAGCAAGCAAGAAAGTAGCGGGCTCACGAATGAGCAGTTCTTC	CASSKQESSGLTNEQFF
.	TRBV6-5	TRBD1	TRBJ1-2	TGTGCCAGCAGCCGACAGGGGAACTATGGCTACACCTTC	CASSRQGNYGYTF
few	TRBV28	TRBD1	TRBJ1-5	TGTGCCAGCAGTGCAGACAGGGTTGGACAGCCCCAGCATTTT	CASSADRVGQPQHF
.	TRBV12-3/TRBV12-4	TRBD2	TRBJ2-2	TGTGCCAGCAGTTCCGGGGGGGGCGGGGAGCTGTTTTTT	CASSSGGGGELFF
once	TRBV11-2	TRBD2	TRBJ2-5	TGTGCCAGCAGCTGGACTAGCGGGAGGACTATTGGGGGATTGGAGACCCAGTACTTC	CASSWTSGRTIGGLETQYF
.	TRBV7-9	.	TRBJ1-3	TGTGCCAGCAGTATATCACTCGGGGACAACTCTGGAAACACCATATATTTT	CASSISLGDNSGNTIYF
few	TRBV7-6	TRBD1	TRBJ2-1	TGTGCCAGCAGCTCTCGACAGGGGTCGAGAGATGAGCAGTTCTTC	CASSSRQGSRDEQFF
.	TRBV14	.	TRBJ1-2	TGTGCCAGCAGCCAGTATATGGGGAGTGGCTACACCTTC	CASSQYMGSGYTF
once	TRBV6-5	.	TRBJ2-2	TGTGCCAGCAGTCAAAGACAGAACACCGGGGAGCTGTTTTTT	CASSQRQNTGELFF
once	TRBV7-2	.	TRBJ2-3	TGTGCCAGCAGCTCAATAGCCGGAGGGGCAGATACGCAGTATTTT	CASSSIAGGADTQYF
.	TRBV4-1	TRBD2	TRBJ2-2	TGCGCCAGCCGAGGACTAGCGGGGGGGCCCCCCGGGGAGCTGTTTTTT	CASRGLAGGPPGELFF
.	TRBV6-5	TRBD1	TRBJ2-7	TGTGCCAGCAGTTCGGGACAGTCTAGGGAGCAGTACTTC	CASSSGQSREQYF
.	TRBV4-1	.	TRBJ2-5	TGCGCCAGCAGCCAAGTTTATTTGAGTCGGGAGACCCAGTACTTC	CASSQVYLSRETQYF
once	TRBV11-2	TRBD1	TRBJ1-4	TGTGCCAGCAGCTCGGGACAGGGTCGCGAAAAACTGTTTTTT	CASSSGQGREKLFF
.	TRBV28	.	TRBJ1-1	TGTGCCAGCATTTCGCAGGCGACTGAAGCTTTCTTT	CASISQATEAFF
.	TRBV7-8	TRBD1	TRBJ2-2	TGTGCCAGCAGGACTTCCCGGGACAGCTATAACACCGGGGAGCTGTTTTTT	CASRTSRDSYNTGELFF
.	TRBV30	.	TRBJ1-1	TGTGCCTCCGGGGAGGGCGGCGGTCAAGCTTTCTTT	CASGEGGGQAFF